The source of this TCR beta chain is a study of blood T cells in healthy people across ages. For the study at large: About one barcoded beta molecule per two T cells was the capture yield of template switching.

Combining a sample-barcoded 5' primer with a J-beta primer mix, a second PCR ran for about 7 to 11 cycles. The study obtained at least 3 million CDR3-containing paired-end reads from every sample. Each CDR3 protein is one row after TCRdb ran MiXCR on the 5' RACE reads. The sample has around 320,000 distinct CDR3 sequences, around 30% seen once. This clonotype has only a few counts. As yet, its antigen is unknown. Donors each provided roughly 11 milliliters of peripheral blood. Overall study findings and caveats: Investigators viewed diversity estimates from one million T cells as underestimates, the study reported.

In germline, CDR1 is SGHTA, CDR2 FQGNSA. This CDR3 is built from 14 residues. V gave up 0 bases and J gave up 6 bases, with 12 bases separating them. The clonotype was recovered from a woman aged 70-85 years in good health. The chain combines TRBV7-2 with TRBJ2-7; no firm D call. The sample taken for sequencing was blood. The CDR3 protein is CASSLAALTAEQYF. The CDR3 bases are TGTGCCAGCAGCTTAGCCGCCCTGACGGCCGAGCAGTACTTC.